What follows are 9 T cell receptor beta chains derived from one specimen sequenced in a study of tissue T cells after allogeneic stem cell transplantation. TCRdb's table, derived via immunoSEQ multiplex PCR, lists solely in-frame clones and lacks some. This sample has about 21,000 clones, with 69% found just once. The sequenced material came from blood. These receptors all come from a female BALB/c mouse in good health. Strain MHC haplotype: H2-d.

In the case of this clone: Genes here carry mouse names. The read ends 1 residue before the CDR3 terminus; that terminus is restored from the germline J gene. The V gene is TRBV16, the J gene TRBJ2-1, with 12 bases identical to TRBD2. The J segment lost 7 bases and the V segment lost 4 bases, leaving 8 bases of the junction unmatched. The germline CDR1 and CDR2 sequences are SGHSA and FRNQAP. The CDR3 sequence is 16 residues long. The part of the CDR3 DNA that was read is TGTGCAAGCAGCTCCCGGGACTGGGGGGCTAAAGCTGAGCAGTTC. It translates to CASSSRDWGAKAEQF. Given in full, the CDR3 is CASSSRDWGAKAEQFF.

About this clone: Mouse gene names and germline throughout. The read terminates 1 residue ahead of where the CDR3 ends, so the germline J gene completes it. The V call is TRBV4, the J call TRBJ1-1; D might be TRBD1 (6 bases). The CDR3 totals 11 residues. V shed 3 bases and J shed 11 bases, with 10 bases lying between them. Germline CDR1 is LGHDT and CDR2 is YNNKQL (reference sequence). The covered CDR3 bases are TGTGCCAGCAGCTACGGGGGGCGCGTCTTC. Encoded protein: CASSYGGRVF. The full CDR3 sequence reads CASSYGGRVFF.

On this clone itself: Gene names are mouse gene names. With the read ending 1 residue before the CDR3 end, the germline J gene is used to fill in that end. This sequence joins TRBV13-3 and TRBJ1-4, with D maybe TRBD1 (5 bases). V lost 2 bases and J lost 4, with 9 bases in between. The germline CDR1 and CDR2 sequences are NNHDY and SYVADS. The CDR3 runs 14 residues. The covered CDR3 bases are TGTGCCAGCAGTGAAAGGGACGGCAACGAAAGATTATTT. It is translated as CASSERDGNERLF. The whole CDR3 is CASSERDGNERLFF.

This clone appeared once. The listed genes are named as in mouse. Sequencing ends 1 residue short of the CDR3 end; the germline J gene provides the rest. V gene TRBV13-1 combines with J gene TRBJ1-4; 10 nucleotides agree with TRBD1. The CDR3 consists of 15 residues. J lost 6 bases, V lost 2 bases, and 4 bases had no gene match. CDR1 and CDR2 from the germline V gene are NSHNY and SYGAGN. The DNA read from the CDR3 is TGTGCCAGCAGTGAGTCCGGGACAGGGGACGAAAGATTATTT. It is translated as CASSESGTGDERLF. In full, the CDR3 reads CASSESGTGDERLFF.

As regards this clone: Mouse names are used for the genes. The read terminates 1 residue ahead of where the CDR3 ends, so the germline J gene completes it. The genes are TRBV29 and TRBJ1-1; no clear D. V shed 7 bases and J shed 5 bases, with 5 bases lying between them. The length of the CDR3 is 10 residues. Germline assignment: CDR1 MSHET and CDR2 SYDVDS. This CDR3 reads CASKQTEVFF. The covered CDR3 bases are TGTGCTAGCAAACAGACAGAAGTCTTC.

Details on this clone: The gene names given are mouse names. The read ends 1 residue before the CDR3 terminus; that terminus is restored from the germline J gene. The chain links TRBV13-2 to TRBJ2-1, with 10 bases lining up with TRBD2. The CDR3 extends over 14 amino acids. V gave up 5 bases and J gave up 3 bases; unmatched junction bases: 2. Germline CDR1 is NNHNN and CDR2 is SYGAGS (reference sequence). The CDR3 sequence is CASGTGGTYAEQFF. The CDR3 bases that were read are TGTGCCAGCGGGACTGGGGGGACCTATGCTGAGCAGTTC.

This clone was seen only a few times. Genes and germline come from the mouse. The read falls 1 residue short of the CDR3 end, and the missing part is taken from the germline J gene. This chain uses TRBV13-1 with TRBJ1-4; 7 bases agree with TRBD1. The CDR3 runs 15 residues. The germline V gene encodes CDR1 NSHNY and CDR2 SYGAGN. With 3 bases clipped from V and 0 bases from J, the junction kept 2 bases outside the gene matches. CDR3 DNA (partial): TGTGCCAGCAGTGCCGGACAGGTTTCCAACGAAAGATTATTT. Translating gives CASSAGQVSNERLF. The whole CDR3 reads CASSAGQVSNERLFF.

A few counts support this clone. The gene symbols are mouse symbols. The read terminates 1 residue ahead of where the CDR3 ends, so the germline J gene completes it. The chain is built from TRBV13-3 and TRBJ2-4; 9 bases match TRBD2. The CDR3 runs to 12 residues. J was trimmed by 8 bases and V by 4 bases; bases with no gene match: 2. CDR1 NNHDY and CDR2 SYVADS come from the germline V gene. CDR3 DNA, as far as it was read: TGTGCCAGCAGTCTGGGGGGGGCCACCTTGTAC. This codes for CASSLGGATLY. In full, the CDR3 is CASSLGGATLYF. The variable domain in full, with the rest retrieved from reference TRBV13-3 and TRBJ2-4, is EAAVTQSPRSKVAVTGGKVTLSCHQTNNHDYMYWYRQDTGHGLRLIHYSYVADSTEKGDIPDGYKASRPSQENFSLILELASLSQTAVYFCASSLGGATLYFGAGTRLSVL.

As concerns this clone: The listed genes are named as in mouse. Coverage ceases 1 residue before the CDR3 finishes, and the germline J gene fills in the end. This chain links TRBV16 with TRBJ2-5, with a weak D call TRBD2 (6 bases). V lost 3 bases and J 5 bases, leaving 9 bases between the germline ends. The V gene's germline CDR1 is SGHSA and CDR2 FRNQAP. CDR3 size: 13 residues. Incomplete CDR3 DNA: TGTGCAAGCAGCTTGGGGGGTGGAGACACCCAGTAC. This codes for CASSLGGGDTQY. The whole CDR3 reads CASSLGGGDTQYF.